These 8 T cell receptor beta chains were all obtained from the same sample, sequenced in a study of CD8+ T cells in alopecia areata. Extracted from the samples, RNA was reverse transcribed into cDNA to serve as the sequencing template. Sequenced by immunoSEQ multiplex PCR; TCRdb stores in-frame clones only, minus some. The sample was found to contain over 100,000 clones, and every one recurs. Material: lesional skin. The receptors shown here come from a C3H/HeJ mouse with alopecia areata. Mice of this strain are of MHC haplotype H2-k.

In its sample, this clone was seen a few times. Gene names refer to mouse genes. Read coverage stops 4 residues before the CDR3 terminus; the germline J gene supplies the remainder. The V and J genes are TRBV13-3 and TRBJ1-2; tentative D call: TRBD1 (6 bases). Trimming pared 3 bases from V and 0 bases from J, leaving 15 bases between. The V gene's germline CDR1 is NNHDY and CDR2 SYVADS. The CDR3 has 16 amino acids. The DNA read from the CDR3 is TGTGCCAGCAGTGCGAGAGCCGGGACAACAAACTCC. It is translated as CASSARAGTTNS. The full CDR3 reads CASSARAGTTNSDYTF.

In this sample, this clone turned up a few times. Gene names refer to mouse genes. The read is 4 residues too short to cover the CDR3 end, so that end is filled in from the germline J gene. V gene TRBV13-3 combines with J gene TRBJ2-5; 13 bases fit TRBD2. Germline V gene lookup returns CDR1 NNHDY and CDR2 SYVADS. The length of the CDR3 is 15 residues. The CDR3: CASRDWGGARDTQYF. CDR3 DNA (partial): TGTGCCAGCAGGGACTGGGGGGGCGCTAGGGAC.

This clone was seen only a few times. The genes and germline here are from mouse. Read sequence stops 4 residues before the CDR3 end, and the germline J gene provides the missing end. The chain employs TRBV1 and TRBJ2-3; a possible D gene is TRBD2 (5 bases). CDR1 is NSQYPW and CDR2 is LRSPGD in the germline V gene (reference sequence). V was shortened by 0 bases and J by 0 bases, with 13 bases between the two germline ends. The CDR3 spans 17 residues. CDR3 bases read: TGCACCTGCAGTGCAGAACCAAACTGGTCTAGTGCAGAA. Residues: CTCSAEPNWSSAE. The CDR3, in full, reads CTCSAEPNWSSAETLYF. Combining the CDR3 with reference TRBV1 and TRBJ2-3 gives the whole variable domain VTLLEQNPRWRLVPRGQAVNLRCILKNSQYPWMSWYQQDLQKQLQWLFTLRSPGDKEVKSLPGADYLATRVTDTELRLQVANMSQGRTLYCTCSAEPNWSSAETLYFGSGTRLTVL.

In this sample, this clone turned up a few times. Here the gene names and germline are mouse. The observed sequence ends 4 residues before the CDR3 terminus, with the missing tail filled in from the germline J gene. This chain links TRBV1 with TRBJ2-2; TRBD2 matches at 8 bases. The ends lost 0 bases at V and 1 base at J; junction bases unmatched: 4. Germline CDR1 reads NSQYPW; CDR2 reads LRSPGD (reference sequence). The CDR3 has 17 amino acids. The part of the CDR3 DNA that was read is TGCACCTGCAGTGCAGATCACTGGGGGAGAAACACCGGG. It specifies CTCSADHWGRNTG. The entire CDR3 is CTCSADHWGRNTGQLYF.

In this sample, this clone turned up a few times. Gene names and germline refer to mouse. The sequence runs out 4 residues before the end of the CDR3; the remainder is reconstructed from the germline J gene. The chain recombines TRBV13-3 with TRBJ1-1; D remains unclear. The ends were cut back, 5 bases at V and 1 base at J, with 6 bases in the middle. CDR1 is NNHDY and CDR2 is SYVADS in the germline V gene. The CDR3 sequence is 12 residues long. The sequenced part of the CDR3 DNA is TGTGCCAGCAGCCCAGGAAACACA. Residues: CASSPGNT. The CDR3 as a whole reads CASSPGNTEVFF.

This clone has just a few counts. These gene names are mouse names. This CDR3 is CASRTGTGGPSSYEQYF. Partial CDR3 DNA: TGTGCCAGCAGAACCGGGACAGGGGGCCCCAGCTCCTAT. J is TRBJ2-7 and V is TRBV13-3; 12 bases agree with TRBD1. The read ends 4 residues before the CDR3 terminus; that terminus is restored from the germline J gene. Per germline, CDR1 NNHDY and CDR2 SYVADS. The CDR3 loop spans 17 amino acids. The trim removed 5 bases at V and 0 bases at J, leaving 9 bases unmatched.

This clone was observed many times. All gene names here are mouse names. With the read ending 4 residues before the CDR3 end, the germline J gene is used to fill in that end. This rearrangement joins TRBV13-3 to TRBJ2-5, with 10 bases fitting TRBD1. V dropped 4 bases and J dropped 2; count of bases not matched to a gene: 10. Germline values: CDR1 NNHDY, CDR2 SYVADS. The CDR3 is made up of 17 amino acids. CDR3 DNA (partial): TGTGCCAGCAGTTCCGGGACAGGGGCGCTGGGCCAAGAC. The encoded protein is CASSSGTGALGQD. The CDR3 as a whole reads CASSSGTGALGQDTQYF.

With regard to this clone: Any gene name here is a mouse gene name. The sequenced part of the CDR3 DNA is TGTGCCAGCAGTTCTGACTGGGGTCCTTAT. As protein: CASSSDWGPY. The CDR3 in its entirety is CASSSDWGPYEQYF. V is TRBV19 and J is TRBJ2-7; 8 bases are a match to TRBD2. The read finishes 4 residues shy of the CDR3 end, and the germline J gene is used to complete it. In germline, CDR1 is FNHDT, CDR2 SITEND (reference sequence). The CDR3 loop spans 14 amino acids.